This paragraph reports one T cell receptor beta chain. The sample belongs to a study of blood T cell repertoires in COVID-19. On the study more broadly: From the United States, Italy and Spain came samples of acute and convalescent COVID-19. In each case, the material was cDNA or gDNA derived from T cells, B-cell-depleted T cells, or PBMCs.

The CDR3 is 14 amino acids. Trimming stripped 5 bases from V and 9 bases from J, with 14 bases between. The germline gives CDR1 SGHVS, CDR2 FQNEAQ. How the authors handled the data: Reference gene primers were amplified, and this amplification served to estimate nucleated cell counts. Profiled with immunoSEQ multiplex PCR; TCRdb holds only in-frame clones, not every one. V, J and clone size are taken as reported in that table, and D and trimming were inferred from the DNA itself. The sample lists about 44,000 clones, roughly 87% seen once, with around 15% in the top ten. This chain links TRBV7-8 with TRBJ1-6; the D gene is possibly TRBD1 (6 bases). Sequences were obtained from peripheral blood. This TCR came from a man between 65 and 85 years old with active COVID-19. The CDR3 here is CASSPDRLGSPLHF. Written as DNA, the CDR3 is TGTGCCAGCAGCCCTGACAGGCTGGGTTCACCCCTCCACTTT.